The 3 T cell receptor beta chains reported below all come from one sample, sequenced in a study of PD-1 blockade in classical Hodgkin lymphoma. Noted time point: cycle 4 day 1 (C4D1), after more than five weeks of nivolumab. There was relapse after autologous stem cell transplantation in every patient, and there was variation in brentuximab vedotin exposure. Only in-frame clones appear in the TCRdb table, and some are missing; sequencing was by immunoSEQ multiplex PCR. Of roughly 64,000 clones in the sample, 91% were seen once. The sequencing here drew on peripheral blood mononuclear cells (PBMCs), taken before the fourth cycle of nivolumab. The receptors originated from a human donor with classical Hodgkin lymphoma.

The genes are TRBV5-5 and TRBJ1-1; a possible D gene is TRBD1 (5 bases). Trimming pared 3 bases from V and 3 bases from J, leaving 9 bases between. The CDR3 contains 13 residues. Germline V gene sequence: CDR1 SGHKS, CDR2 YYEKEE (reference sequence). This CDR3 reads CASSYRLYTEAFF. The CDR3 bases are TGTGCCAGCAGCTACAGGCTATACACTGAAGCTTTCTTT.

The CDR3 nucleotides are TGTGCCAGCAGTTTATGGGCCGGGGAGCTGTTTTTT. Translation: CASSLWAGELFF. The chain uses TRBV27 and TRBJ2-2; D gene uncertain. V was trimmed by 1 base and J by 6 bases, leaving 3 bases between them. The CDR3 covers 12 residues. Looked up from germline, CDR1 is MNHEY and CDR2 is SMNVEV (reference sequence).

The CDR3 DNA reads as TGTGCCAGCAGCCTCCCGACAGCAGACAATAAAGCTAACTATGGCTACACCTTC. Encoded protein: CASSLPTADNKANYGYTF. This sequence joins TRBV7-9 and TRBJ1-2; possible D gene TRBD1, 5 bases. V gave up 5 bases and J gave up 0 bases, with 22 bases separating them. Germline V gene lookup returns CDR1 SEHNR and CDR2 FQNEAQ (reference sequence). CDR3 size: 18 residues.